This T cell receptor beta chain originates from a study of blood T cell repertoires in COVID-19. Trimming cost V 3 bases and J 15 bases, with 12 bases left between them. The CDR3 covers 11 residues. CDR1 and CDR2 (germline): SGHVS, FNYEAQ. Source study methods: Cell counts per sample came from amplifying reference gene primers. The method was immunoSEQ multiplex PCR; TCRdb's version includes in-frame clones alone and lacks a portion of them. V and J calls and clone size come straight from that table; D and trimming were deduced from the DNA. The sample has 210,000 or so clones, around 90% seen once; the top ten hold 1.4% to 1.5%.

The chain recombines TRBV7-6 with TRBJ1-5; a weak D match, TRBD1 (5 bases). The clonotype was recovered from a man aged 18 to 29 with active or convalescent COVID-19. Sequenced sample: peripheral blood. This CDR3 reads CASSLGEVLHF. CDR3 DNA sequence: TGTGCCAGCAGCTTGGGGGAGGTTCTGCATTTT.